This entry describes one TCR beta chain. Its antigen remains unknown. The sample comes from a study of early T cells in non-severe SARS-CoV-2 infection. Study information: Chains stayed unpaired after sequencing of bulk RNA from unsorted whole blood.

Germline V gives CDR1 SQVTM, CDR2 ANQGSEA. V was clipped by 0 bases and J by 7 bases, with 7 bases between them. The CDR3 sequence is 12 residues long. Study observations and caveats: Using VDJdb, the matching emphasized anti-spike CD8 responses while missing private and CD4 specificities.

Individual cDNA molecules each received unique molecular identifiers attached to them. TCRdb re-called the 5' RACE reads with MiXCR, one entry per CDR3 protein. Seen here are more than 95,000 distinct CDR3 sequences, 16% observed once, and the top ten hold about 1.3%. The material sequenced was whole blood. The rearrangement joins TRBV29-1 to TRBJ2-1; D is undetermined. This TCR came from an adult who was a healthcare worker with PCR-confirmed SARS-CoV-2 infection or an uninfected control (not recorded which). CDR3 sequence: CSVEDRVNEQFF. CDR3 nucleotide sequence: TGCAGCGTTGAAGATCGCGTGAATGAGCAGTTCTTC.